This T cell receptor (beta chain) was captured by sequencing in a study of T-cell reconstitution after alpha-beta-depleted transplantation in children (dated by TCRdb to 2016 to 2017). With respect to the entire study: Using TCR repertoire profiling, the study followed T-cell immune reconstitution in a quantitative way in children after TCRalphabeta/CD19-depleted allogeneic hematopoietic cell transplantation. Study-wide conclusions, independent of this receptor: Over subsequent months, a decline in hyperexpanded clone frequencies was noted, and after one year, T-cell counts and TCRbeta diversity were mostly ascribed to newly produced T cells. About two months after transplant, the apparently early recovery of alphabetaT-cell counts reportedly depended on just several hundred clones that had expanded rapidly and came from non-depleted graft cells. In some patients, the high TCRbeta diversity seen at day 60 was put down to recipient T cells and intrathymic progenitors that had survived conditioning.

The method was PCR. TCRdb names Illumina HiSeq 2500 as the instrument used. TCR libraries were prepared with molecular barcoding, using unique molecular identifiers to normalize TCRbeta repertoire quantification. TCRdb ran its own pipeline on the public reads, namely fastp trimming at Q25 and MiXCR clone calling, and kept in-frame beta chains. Under each unique CDR3 protein, matching rows form one entry showing the most common genes and DNA. This sample comprises 440,000 or so distinct CDR3 sequences, 43% of them detected only once. Clones ranked in the top ten supply 27% of the sample. The germline V gene yields KGHDR for CDR1 and SFDVKD for CDR2. Trimming removed 1 base from V and 6 bases from J, leaving 8 bases between the germline ends. The CDR3 starts with the cysteine, ends with the phenylalanine, and has 14 residues. Only the CDR3 portion is preserved as DNA: 42 bases, with reading frame beginning at the first base.

In this sample, this clonotype turned up once. What this receptor recognizes is not known. There are no base qualities to consult, and no much larger clone falls within one base. A lone read gives weak evidence. What this sample's treatment or condition label stands for: allogeneic hematopoietic cell transplantation with graft depleted of TCRalphabeta T cells and CD19 B cells. The transplant recipients were children given TCRalphabeta/CD19-depleted allogeneic hematopoietic cell grafts. Sequencing used PBMCs, obtained before TCRalphabeta/CD19-depleted stem cell transplant. This clonotype originated in a girl aged 2 to 10 with aplastic anemia, due to receive a stem cell transplant. The V gene is TRBV24-1 and the J gene is TRBJ2-2; TRBD1 might be the D gene, on 5 matching bases. The nucleotide sequence is given as TGTGCCACCAGTGATTTAAAAGGGGCCGGGGAGCTGTTTTTT. Translation gives CATSDLKGAGELFF.